Below, 18 T cell receptor beta chains from the same sample are listed, as sequenced in a study of blood T cell repertoires in COVID-19. The protocol was immunoSEQ multiplex PCR, while the TCRdb copy is restricted to in-frame clones and leaves out a portion. Of roughly 260,000 clones in the sample, around 90% were seen once. The sequenced sample was peripheral blood. The source of these receptors is a person aged 18 to 30 with COVID-19, enrolled during active disease.

The chain carries TRBV29-1 and TRBJ1-3; no clear D. Germline assignment: CDR1 SQVTM and CDR2 ANQGSEA. This CDR3 has 15 residues. Trimming shortened V by 0 bases and J by 0 bases, and 9 bases separated the two germline ends. The CDR3 sequence: CSVEDLGSSGNTIYF. The CDR3 nucleotides are TGCAGCGTTGAAGATCTCGGGAGCTCTGGAAACACCATATATTTT.

The genes are TRBV7-6 and TRBJ2-1; D is perhaps TRBD2 (6 bases). CDR3 size: 16 residues. V was cut by 5 bases and J by 0 bases, with 14 bases left in between. Germline CDR1 reads SGHVS; CDR2 reads FNYEAQ. DNA of the CDR3: TGTGCCAGCAGCCTTGGGGGGAGTAGCTCCTACAATGAGCAGTTCTTC. Amino acids: CASSLGGSSSYNEQFF.

The genes are TRBV24-1 and TRBJ1-4; maybe TRBD1 (6 bases). The CDR3 has 15 amino acids. The germline gives CDR1 KGHDR, CDR2 SFDVKD. Trimming removed 6 bases from V and 6 bases from J, with 16 bases in between. CDR3: CATSRFRGFHEKLFF. The CDR3 DNA is TGTGCCACCAGTAGGTTCAGGGGCTTCCATGAAAAACTGTTTTTT.

The rearrangement links TRBV19 to TRBJ2-3; the D gene is possibly TRBD1 (5 bases). The CDR3 extends over 16 amino acids. Germline V lookup: CDR1 LNHDA, CDR2 SQIVND (reference sequence). Trimming removed 1 base from V and 4 bases from J, with 15 bases in between. This chain's CDR3 is CASSIGGTLGADTQYF. The CDR3 nucleotides are TGTGCCAGTAGTATAGGGGGCACCCTTGGCGCAGATACGCAGTATTTT.

The V call is TRBV19, the J call TRBJ2-2, with 13 bases that match TRBD2. The CDR3 is 17 amino acids. CDR1 is LNHDA and CDR2 is SQIVND in the germline V gene (reference sequence). The V and J ends lost 7 bases and 0 bases, in that order; junction bases with no gene match: 5. CDR3 nucleotide sequence: TGTGCCAGTACCCGGACTAGCGGGAGACCGAACACCGGGGAGCTGTTTTTT. It yields the protein CASTRTSGRPNTGELFF.

The gene calls are TRBV29-1 and TRBJ2-1; D might be TRBD2 (6 bases). This CDR3 is 14 amino acids long. V shed 7 bases and J shed 4 bases, with 17 bases lying between them. The V gene's germline CDR1 is SQVTM and CDR2 ANQGSEA. The CDR3 spells CSDIAVRGYNEQFF. The CDR3 DNA sequence: TGCAGCGACATAGCGGTACGCGGATACAATGAGCAGTTCTTC.

V is TRBV5-1 and J is TRBJ2-5; 13 positions match TRBD2. The CDR3 length is 16 residues. J was trimmed by 3 bases and V by 4 bases; bases with no gene match: 6. From germline, CDR1 is SGHRS and CDR2 YFSETQ. The CDR3 sequence is CASSPQGLAGEETQYF. In DNA form, the CDR3 reads TGCGCCAGCAGCCCACAAGGACTAGCGGGAGAAGAGACCCAGTACTTC.

The chain recombines TRBV28 with TRBJ1-1; D unresolved. The CDR3 extends over 12 amino acids. V was pared by 10 bases and J by 3 bases, with 12 bases between. In germline, CDR1 is MDHEN, CDR2 SYDVKM. The CDR3 nucleotides read TGTGCCACCCTTCTGAGCGACACTGAAGCTTTCTTT. Translating it yields CATLLSDTEAFF.

This chain uses TRBV27 with TRBJ2-1; D is unresolved. The CDR3 runs 15 residues. V was pared by 6 bases and J by 0 bases, with 12 bases between. CDR1 MNHEY and CDR2 SMNVEV come from the germline V gene (reference sequence). The CDR3 bases are TGTGCCAGCAGCCTACTACCTCTCTCCTACAATGAGCAGTTCTTC. Protein product: CASSLLPLSYNEQFF.

The gene calls are TRBV29-1 and TRBJ1-1, with D perhaps matching TRBD1 (6 bases). Trimming left V 5 bases short and J 6 bases short, with 22 bases between. Germline V gene lookup returns CDR1 SQVTM and CDR2 ANQGSEA. The CDR3 has 15 residues. CDR3 DNA sequence: TGCAGCGTTTTCGGAAGTCGGGGGGCGGAATCTGAAGCTTTCTTT. Protein: CSVFGSRGAESEAFF.

The rearrangement links TRBV5-4 to TRBJ1-4, with 7 bases matching TRBD1. The V segment lost 4 bases and the J segment 8 bases; nucleotides outside the gene matches: 8. Per the germline V gene, CDR1 is SGHNT and CDR2 is YYREEE (reference sequence). The CDR3 sequence is 14 residues long. CDR3 in amino acids: CASSREGGREKLFF. The CDR3 DNA sequence: TGTGCCAGCAGCCGTGAAGGGGGCAGGGAAAAACTGTTTTTT.

This rearrangement joins TRBV12-3 or TRBV12-4 to TRBJ2-7; the D gene is possibly TRBD1 (6 bases). This CDR3 has 13 amino acids. V was pared by 4 bases and J by 2 bases, with 9 bases between. The CDR3: CASSSQGPYEQYF. The CDR3 coding sequence is TGTGCCAGCAGTTCTCAGGGGCCCTACGAGCAGTACTTC.

The chain combines TRBV4-1 with TRBJ2-1; possibly TRBD2 for D (5 bases). CDR1 and CDR2 from the germline V gene are MGHRA and YSYEKL. V was clipped by 0 bases and J by 4 bases, with 13 bases between them. This CDR3 contains 16 residues. The DNA of the CDR3 is TGCGCCAGCAGCCAAGATGAGGGCATCCAATACAATGAGCAGTTCTTC. It encodes CASSQDEGIQYNEQFF.

V and J are TRBV6-1 and TRBJ2-3; D may be TRBD2 (5 bases). The CDR3 extends over 14 amino acids. The V and J ends lost 1 base and 5 bases respectively, with 10 bases between them. The V gene's germline CDR1 is MNHNS and CDR2 SASEGT. CDR3 protein: CASSEGTDRDTQYF. CDR3 in DNA: TGTGCCAGCAGTGAAGGGACTGATCGAGATACGCAGTATTTT.

V is TRBV10-1 and J is TRBJ2-7; 10 bases agree with TRBD1. Germline values: CDR1 WNHNN, CDR2 SYGVQD (reference sequence). V lost 10 bases and J lost 1; bases outside the gene matches: 7. The CDR3 sequence is 14 residues long. The CDR3 coding sequence is TGCGCCACCCCGCCGGGACAGGGGTCCTACGAGCAGTACTTC. This encodes CATPPGQGSYEQYF.

V gene TRBV3-1 (or the pseudogene TRBV3-2) combines with J gene TRBJ2-1; the match to TRBD2 covers 9 bases. Germline V lookup: CDR1 LGHDT, CDR2 YNNKEL (reference sequence). This CDR3 comprises 14 residues. V gave up 4 bases and J gave up 8 bases; unmatched junction bases: 6. The CDR3 sequence: CASSRSGSGDEQFF. CDR3 coding DNA: TGTGCCAGCAGCCGTAGCGGGAGTGGGGATGAGCAGTTCTTC.

CDR3 protein: CASSPETGNTEAFF. The CDR3 nucleotides are TGTGCCAGCAGCCCCGAGACAGGGAACACTGAAGCTTTCTTT. The chain recombines TRBV6-6 with TRBJ1-1; a possible D gene is TRBD1 (6 bases). V lost 6 bases and J 1 base, leaving 12 bases between the germline ends. The CDR3 has 14 amino acids. Germline values: CDR1 MNHNY, CDR2 SVGAGI (reference sequence).

The CDR3 DNA reads TGTGCCAGCTCATCGGACAGGAACTATGGCTACACCTTC. Translated: CASSSDRNYGYTF. The chain couples TRBV18 to TRBJ1-2; 7 bases map to TRBD1. Germline V gives CDR1 KGHSH, CDR2 LQKENI. Trimming removed 5 bases from V and 2 bases from J; junction bases left unmatched: 2. The CDR3 is 13 residues long.